This is a list of T cell receptor beta chains from one sample in a study of shared clonotypes between healthy human individuals. Libraries were prepared by immunoSEQ multiplex PCR; TCRdb keeps only in-frame clonotypes and omits some of them. The sample includes 950,000 to 1,100,000 clones, about 80% of them seen just once. The specimen sequenced was memory CD4+ T cells from PBMCs. These receptor sequences come from a man aged 18 to 29 in good health. Some clones in this sample may be carry-over from other donors' samples. Both conserved end residues are part of each CDR3. The D gene is left open where the match is weak. Where a row states a size, it is once, few, many or the class of an expanded clone; other rows omit it.

V gene,D gene,J gene,clone size,CDR3 length,CDR3 DNA,CDR3 protein
TRBV6-5,TRBD2,TRBJ2-4,.,15,TGTGCCAGCAGTCAACTAGCGACGGCCAAAAACATTCAGTACTTC,CASSQLATAKNIQYF
TRBV20-1,TRBD1,TRBJ1-1,.,11,TGCAGTGCTAGGACAGGGCGGGGAGCTTTCTTT,CSARTGRGAFF
TRBV30,TRBD1,TRBJ1-1,.,15,TGTGCCTGGAGACAGGGGGCGAATTGGATCACTGAAGCTTTCTTT,CAWRQGANWITEAFF
TRBV4-2,TRBD2,TRBJ2-3,.,17,TGTGCCAGCAGCCAAGACAGCGGGAGGACGGGGACAGATACGCAGTATTTT,CASSQDSGRTGTDTQYF
TRBV19,TRBD2,TRBJ2-1,.,17,TGTGCCAGTAGTCCCGGACTAGCGGCAAAAGATCTCAATGAGCAGTTCTTC,CASSPGLAAKDLNEQFF
TRBV5-8,.,TRBJ2-1,.,12,TGTGCCAGCAGCTTGGTGGGGGAGGAGCAGTTCTTC,CASSLVGEEQFF
TRBV5-4,TRBD2,TRBJ2-7,.,19,TGTGCCAGCAGTGCTCAGAAACTAGCGGGAGGCCGAAGCTCCTACGAGCAGTACTTC,CASSAQKLAGGRSSYEQYF
TRBV1,.,TRBJ2-1,.,16,TGCACCAGCAGCCAAGGTAGCGATACCTCCTACAATGAGCAGTTCTTC,CTSSQGSDTSYNEQFF
TRBV18,.,TRBJ1-1,.,14,TGTGCCAGCTCACCAATTTCGGGAGGGGCTGAAGCTTTCTTT,CASSPISGGAEAFF
TRBV6-5,.,TRBJ2-7,.,11,TGTGCCAGCGACGACATCTACGAGCAGTACTTC,CASDDIYEQYF
TRBV5-1,TRBD1,TRBJ2-7,few,14,TGCGCCAGCAGCTTGGCAGGGACAGGGGACGAGCAGTACTTC,CASSLAGTGDEQYF
TRBV28,TRBD2,TRBJ2-6,.,18,TGTGCCAGCAGTTCTAGGCTAGCGGTTCTCTCTGGGGCCAACGTCCTGACTTTC,CASSSRLAVLSGANVLTF
TRBV18,.,TRBJ2-7,.,14,TGTGCCAGCTCACCAGGCCGGGGAACTTACGAGCAGTACTTC,CASSPGRGTYEQYF
TRBV7-2,.,TRBJ2-4,many,13,TGTGCCAGCAGCTGGGAGGCAGAAAACATTCAGTACTTC,CASSWEAENIQYF
TRBV6-1,TRBD1,TRBJ1-2,.,17,TGTGCCAGCAGTGAATTAGACAGGGGAAAAGTCCTCGGAGGCTACACCTTC,CASSELDRGKVLGGYTF
TRBV5-1,TRBD2,TRBJ2-7,.,16,TGCGCCAGCAGCACCAAGACTAGCGGGAGCTCCTACGAGCAGTACTTC,CASSTKTSGSSYEQYF
TRBV28,.,TRBJ1-2,.,12,TGTGCCAGCAGTTCAGGGGAGGATGGCTACACCTTC,CASSSGEDGYTF
TRBV5-1,TRBD1,TRBJ1-2,.,11,TGCGCCAGCAGCTTGGACCGGGACAGGAGCTTC,CASSLDRDRSF
TRBV9,TRBD1,TRBJ1-2,.,14,TGTGCCAGCAGCGATATAGGACAGGGTCTGCGCTACACCTTC,CASSDIGQGLRYTF
TRBV28,.,TRBJ1-1,once,16,TGTGCCAGCAGAGACCTACTACCGGGGTTTTGGACTGAAGCTTTCTTT,CASRDLLPGFWTEAFF
TRBV7-9,.,TRBJ2-1,.,12,TGTGCCAGCAGCATGGCGGACAATGAGCAGTTCTTC,CASSMADNEQFF
TRBV5-4,TRBD1,TRBJ2-7,.,14,TGTGCCAGCAGCTGGGGACAGGGCTTATACGAGCAGTACTTC,CASSWGQGLYEQYF
TRBV7-2,.,TRBJ2-2,.,13,TGTGCCAGCAGCGGGGGGCTCACCGGGGAGCTGTTTTTT,CASSGGLTGELFF
TRBV28,.,TRBJ2-7,.,13,TGTGCCAGCGCCGGGACACCAGACTACGAGCAGTACTTC,CASAGTPDYEQYF
TRBV28,TRBD1,TRBJ1-5,.,16,TGTGCCAGCAGTTCAGCCGGGACAGCCTCCAATCAGCCCCAGCATTTT,CASSSAGTASNQPQHF
TRBV6-5,.,TRBJ2-7,once,16,TGTGCCAGCAGTTACTCTCGCGGTTTCAGCTCCTACGAGCAGTACTTC,CASSYSRGFSSYEQYF
TRBV7-2,TRBD2,TRBJ2-7,.,17,TGTGCCAGCAGCCCCCAGGGACTAGCGGGAGACCCCTACGAGCAGTACTTC,CASSPQGLAGDPYEQYF
TRBV28,TRBD1,TRBJ1-2,.,14,TGTGCCAGCAGTAGTGAGGGGGCGCTCTATGGCTACACCTTC,CASSSEGALYGYTF
TRBV5-1,TRBD1,TRBJ1-2,.,17,TGCGCCAGCTCCAGTACCACGGGACAGGAGATTAACTATGGCTACACCTTC,CASSSTTGQEINYGYTF
TRBV10-2,.,TRBJ2-7,.,14,TGCGCCAGCAGTGAGTTCCCGCCGGTCGACGAGCAGTACTTC,CASSEFPPVDEQYF
TRBV10-3,.,TRBJ1-5,.,15,TGTGCCATCAGTGAAGGCCAGGGCGGCAATCAGCCCCAGCATTTT,CAISEGQGGNQPQHF
TRBV9,.,TRBJ2-2,.,13,TGTGCCAGCAGCAACCGAGCGAAGGGGGAGCTGTTTTTT,CASSNRAKGELFF
TRBV9,TRBD2,TRBJ2-7,.,18,TGTGCCAGCAGCGTAGCTAGAACTAGCGGGAGAGGGAGATACGAGCAGTACTTC,CASSVARTSGRGRYEQYF
TRBV5-6,TRBD1,TRBJ2-1,.,15,TGTGCCAGCAGCTGGGGGACAGGGGCGTACAATGAGCAGTTCTTC,CASSWGTGAYNEQFF
TRBV28,TRBD1,TRBJ1-2,.,14,TGTGCCAGCAGTTTACCGGGACAGCCCTATGGCTACACCTTC,CASSLPGQPYGYTF
TRBV7-2,TRBD1,TRBJ2-7,few,15,TGTGCCAGCAGCTTAGCGGTGCAGGGGGCCCACGAGCAGTACTTC,CASSLAVQGAHEQYF